A single count supports the clone carrying this T cell receptor beta chain. The antigen is undetermined. The sample is drawn from a study of graft-versus-host responses after intestinal transplantation. Study background: The whole recipient group had anti-thymocyte globulin induction followed by tacrolimus and steroids for roughly three years. Findings and limits, study-wide: Early HvG declines after transplant were associated with peak circulating GvH clone levels. Investigators detected GvH clones in recipient marrow, with some emerging earlier in ileum or blood.

The data were produced by immunoSEQ multiplex PCR, yet TCRdb's version contains in-frame clones alone and is incomplete. In the table there are some 41,000 clones, less than 95% of which are singletons. The V gene lost 5 bases and the J gene lost 8 bases, with 18 bases spanning the gap. Germline CDR1 and CDR2: SGHTA and FQGTGA. The CDR3 loop spans 14 amino acids. V usage is TRBV7-3 and J usage is TRBJ1-2, with a possible D match to TRBD1 (5 bases). The sample here was PBMCs, taken approximately 300 days after intestinal transplant. The sequence came from a human patient who received an intestinal transplant, so some T cells may come from the graft donor. The CDR3 sequence is CASSPNGGDRGYTF. The CDR3 DNA sequence: TGTGCCAGCAGCCCAAACGGAGGGGATCGGGGCTACACCTTC.